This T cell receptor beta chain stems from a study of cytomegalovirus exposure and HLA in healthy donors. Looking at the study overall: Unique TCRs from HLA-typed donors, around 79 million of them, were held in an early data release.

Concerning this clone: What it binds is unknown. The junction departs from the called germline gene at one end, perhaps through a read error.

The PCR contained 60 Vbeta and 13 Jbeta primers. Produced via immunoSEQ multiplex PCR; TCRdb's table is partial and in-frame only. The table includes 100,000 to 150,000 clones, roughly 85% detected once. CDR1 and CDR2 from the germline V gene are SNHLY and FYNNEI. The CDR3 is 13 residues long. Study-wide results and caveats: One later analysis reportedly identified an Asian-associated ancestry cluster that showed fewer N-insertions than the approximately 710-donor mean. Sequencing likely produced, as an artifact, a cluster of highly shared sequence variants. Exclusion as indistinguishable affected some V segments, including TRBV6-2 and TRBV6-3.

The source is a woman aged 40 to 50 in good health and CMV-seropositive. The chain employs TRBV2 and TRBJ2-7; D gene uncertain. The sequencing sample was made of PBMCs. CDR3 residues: CASREEPAYEQYF. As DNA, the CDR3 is TGTGCCAGCAGGGAAGAGCCGGCCTACGAGCAGTACTTC. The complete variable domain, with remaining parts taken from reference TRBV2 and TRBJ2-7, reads EPEVTQTPSHQVTQMGQEVILRCVPISNHLYFYWYRQILGQKVEFLVSFYNNEISEKSEIFDDQFSVERPDGSNFTLKIRSTKLEDSAMYFCASREEPAYEQYFGPGTRLTVT.